This entry lists 9 T cell receptor beta chains sequenced from one sample in a study of blood T cells in healthy people across ages. Sample-barcoded 5' priming and a J-beta primer mix drove a second PCR of about 6 to 12 cycles. Each CDR3 protein gets one entry after TCRdb re-called the 5' RACE reads with MiXCR. In the table there are approximately 600,000 distinct CDR3 sequences, roughly 50% of which are singletons. The sequenced material came from blood. The receptors stem from a man aged 55 to 70 in good health.

The chain carries TRBV3-1 and TRBJ2-1; no reliable D call. CDR1 is LGHDT and CDR2 is YNNKEL in the germline V gene (reference sequence). The V end was cut by 2 bases, the J end by 3 bases, with 5 bases between. The CDR3 is 13 amino acids. This CDR3 reads CASSQNFYNEQFF. For the CDR3, the DNA is TGTGCCAGCAGCCAAAACTTCTACAATGAGCAGTTCTTC.

This clonotype was counted between two and nine times. The chain couples TRBV20-1 to TRBJ2-7; TRBD1 is a possible D gene (6 bases). CDR3 length: 14 amino acids. Germline loops: CDR1 DFQATT, CDR2 SNEGSKA (reference sequence). Between the trimmed V and J ends, which lost 0 bases and 4 bases, there was a span of 13 bases. The CDR3 DNA is TGCAGTGCTAGAGATGGATCCAGGGGTTACGAGCAGTACTTC. Its translation is CSARDGSRGYEQYF.

The gene calls are TRBV28 and TRBJ2-2; no clear D gene. The V end was cut by 7 bases, the J end by 1 base, with 10 bases between. The length of the CDR3 is 14 residues. CDR1 and CDR2 from the germline V gene are MDHEN and SYDVKM. For the CDR3, the DNA is TGTGCCAGCACCCTCACAGTGAACACCGGGGAGCTGTTTTTT. As protein: CASTLTVNTGELFF.

The chain uses TRBV5-1 and TRBJ2-5, with 10 bases lining up with TRBD1. In germline, CDR1 is SGHRS, CDR2 YFSETQ. The CDR3 extends over 14 amino acids. V trimming: 6 bases; J trimming: 11 bases; junction bases outside the gene matches: 13. The CDR3 nucleotides are TGCGCCAGCAACACCGGGACAGGGGTCGATGAGCAGTACTTC. This codes for CASNTGTGVDEQYF.

The rearrangement joins TRBV4-1 to TRBJ2-1; D not certain. CDR3 length: 16 residues. V was pared by 0 bases and J by 4 bases, with 13 bases between. The germline V gene has CDR1 MGHRA and CDR2 YSYEKL. CDR3 coding DNA: TGCGCCAGCAGCCAAGATAATGGCAGATCTTACAATGAGCAGTTCTTC. Encoded protein: CASSQDNGRSYNEQFF.

The chain joins TRBV20-1 to TRBJ2-3; D gene ambiguous. The CDR3 has 12 amino acids. Germline V gene sequence: CDR1 DFQATT, CDR2 SNEGSKA (reference sequence). Trimming took off 3 bases at V and 1 base at J, with 5 bases between the two ends. The CDR3 DNA reads TGCAGTGCTAGGCTCGGCACAGATACGCAGTATTTT. This translates into CSARLGTDTQYF.

In regard to this clonotype: An end of the junction differs from the germline gene, which may be a read error. The chain has TRBV24-1 and TRBJ2-6, with 10 bases fitting TRBD1. The CDR3 contains 18 residues. Germline values: CDR1 KGHDR, CDR2 SFDVKD. CDR3 amino acids: CATSDPGTGASGANVPTF. CDR3 sequence (DNA): TGTGCCACCAGTGACCCGGGGACAGGGGCCTCTGGGGCCAACGTCCCGACTTTC.

Only one count was recorded for this clonotype. The chain uses TRBV5-1 and TRBJ2-3, with 7 bases aligning to TRBD1. V lost 0 bases and J lost 9; bases outside the gene matches: 10. From germline, CDR1 is SGHRS and CDR2 YFSETQ. CDR3 size: 15 residues. For the CDR3, the DNA is TGCGCCAGCAGCTTGGGGCGGCAGGGGGTCACAACGCAGTATTTT. This codes for CASSLGRQGVTTQYF.

The chain combines TRBV29-1 with TRBJ2-3, with D uncertain. The length of the CDR3 is 12 residues. Trimming left V 7 bases short and J 2 bases short, with 10 bases between. The germline V gene encodes CDR1 SQVTM and CDR2 ANQGSEA. CDR3 region: CSAPEDTDTQYF. As DNA, the CDR3 is TGCAGCGCACCCGAAGACACAGATACGCAGTATTTT.